These 3 T cell receptor beta chains came from one sample sequenced in a study of tumor-infiltrating lymphocytes in oesophageal squamous cell carcinoma. From the PCR reads, TCRdb called clonotypes with MiXCR, one entry per CDR3 protein. This table has just over 15,000 distinct CDR3 sequences, 40% to 60% appearing once. Sample: esophageal tumor tissue. The receptor set was obtained from a male donor with esophageal squamous cell carcinoma.

The V and J genes are TRBV14 and TRBJ2-3; no firm D call. Per the germline V gene, CDR1 is SGHDN and CDR2 is FVKESK. V lost 1 base to trimming and J lost 0 bases, with 8 bases between them. This CDR3 comprises 15 residues. The CDR3 bases are TGTGCCAGCAGCCAAGGGCTTCAAAGCACAGATACGCAGTATTTT. Protein sequence: CASSQGLQSTDTQYF.

The chain is built from TRBV10-3 and TRBJ1-1; D remains unclear. The CDR3 covers 17 residues. V was shortened by 0 bases and J by 4 bases, with 18 bases between the two germline ends. The germline V gene encodes CDR1 ENHRY and CDR2 SYGVKD. CDR3 DNA sequence: TGTGCCATCAGTGAGTCGGGGTCAAATCTCCTTAGCACTGAAGCTTTCTTT. This gives the protein CAISESGSNLLSTEAFF.

A few counts support this clonotype. This chain connects TRBV28 to TRBJ2-5; 7 positions agree with TRBD1. This CDR3 region has 16 residues. V was pared by 4 bases and J by 11 bases, with 19 bases of the junction left unmatched. CDR1 is MDHEN and CDR2 is SYDVKM in the germline V gene. CDR3 nucleotide sequence: TGTGCCAGCAGTTCCCTGACAGGGAGCTCCTACAATGAGCAGTACTTC. Protein: CASSSLTGSSYNEQYF.